The source of this TCR beta chain is a study of blood T cell repertoires in COVID-19. Trimming took 5 bases from V and 6 from J; bases not matched to a gene: 6. The CDR3 spans 15 residues. CDR1 and CDR2 (germline): MNHEY, SVGEGT. Some clones are missing from TCRdb's copy, which holds only in-frame ones; the method was immunoSEQ multiplex PCR. The data contain 310,000 or so clones, approximately 83% of them singletons. The sample comprised peripheral blood. This TCR was recovered from a woman in her 30s who had recovered from COVID-19. This sequence joins TRBV6-2 or TRBV6-3 and TRBJ1-6; TRBD1 aligns across 8 bases. The DNA of the CDR3 is TGTGCCAGCAGTCTCCAGGGACAGGCTAATTCACCCCTCCACTTT. Protein product: CASSLQGQANSPLHF.